The present TCR beta chain was sequenced within a study of cytomegalovirus exposure and HLA in healthy donors. Study overall: Earlier findings included about 120 million unique TCR beta sequences obtained from 150 million to 200 million T cells. Study outcomes and limitations: Roughly uniform depth of sequencing across donors was assumed in presence/absence analyses.

As for this clone: As yet, its antigen is unknown.

The ends were cut back, 6 bases at V and 3 bases at J, with 8 bases in the middle. This CDR3 contains 12 residues. The germline V gene encodes CDR1 MDHEN and CDR2 SYDVKM. PCR primers comprised 60 Vbeta and 13 Jbeta primers. Sequencing used immunoSEQ multiplex PCR; TCRdb keeps in-frame clones, though not all of them. The sample is made up of 150,000 to 200,000 clones, and the top ten hold 0.75% to 0.85% of it. This chain links TRBV28 with TRBJ1-2; D is unresolved. Sequenced: PBMCs. This TCR derives from a woman aged 18-35 years in good health and CMV-seropositive. DNA for the CDR3: TGTGCCAGCAGCCCCGGTGACTATGGCTACACCTTC. Its translation: CASSPGDYGYTF.